Reported below is one T cell receptor (beta chain). The CDR3 runs 15 residues. Per germline, CDR1 SGHTA and CDR2 FQGTGA. V lost 2 bases and J lost 0, with 8 bases in between. Recruitment covered over 20 US areas and drew participants whose ages spanned roughly 18 to 100 years. Clinical histories supplied by participants themselves formed the basis of cohort assignment. Donors in Cohort 3 counted as recovered after two negative PCRs, clearance, or symptom resolution. This entry is derived from a study of blood T cell repertoires in COVID-19. The overall study: The United States, Italy and Spain were the sources of the acute and convalescent COVID-19 samples.

Generated by immunoSEQ multiplex PCR, the TCRdb table keeps only in-frame clones and is missing some. The sample has 150,000 to 200,000 clones; 65% to 85% are singletons. This TCR was sampled from a man aged 35-49 years who had recovered from COVID-19. The sequenced sample consisted of PBMCs or T cells enriched from blood (not recorded which). The chain uses TRBV7-3 and TRBJ2-1; no clear D gene. CDR3 DNA sequence: TGTGCCAGCAGCTTAGCTTCGAGCTCCTACAATGAGCAGTTCTTC. It specifies CASSLASSSYNEQFF.